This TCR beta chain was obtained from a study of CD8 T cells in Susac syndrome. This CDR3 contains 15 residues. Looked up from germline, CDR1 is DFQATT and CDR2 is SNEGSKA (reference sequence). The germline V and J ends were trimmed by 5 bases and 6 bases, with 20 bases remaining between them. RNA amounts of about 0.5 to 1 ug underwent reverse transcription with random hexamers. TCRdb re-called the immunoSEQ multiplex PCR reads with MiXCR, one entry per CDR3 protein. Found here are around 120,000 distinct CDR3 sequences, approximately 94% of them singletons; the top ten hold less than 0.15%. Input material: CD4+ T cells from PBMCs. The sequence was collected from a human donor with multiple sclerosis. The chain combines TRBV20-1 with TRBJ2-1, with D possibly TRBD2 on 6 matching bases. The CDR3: CSAAWGAGLGNEQFF. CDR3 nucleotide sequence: TGCAGTGCTGCCTGGGGAGCGGGCCTCGGCAATGAGCAGTTCTTC.